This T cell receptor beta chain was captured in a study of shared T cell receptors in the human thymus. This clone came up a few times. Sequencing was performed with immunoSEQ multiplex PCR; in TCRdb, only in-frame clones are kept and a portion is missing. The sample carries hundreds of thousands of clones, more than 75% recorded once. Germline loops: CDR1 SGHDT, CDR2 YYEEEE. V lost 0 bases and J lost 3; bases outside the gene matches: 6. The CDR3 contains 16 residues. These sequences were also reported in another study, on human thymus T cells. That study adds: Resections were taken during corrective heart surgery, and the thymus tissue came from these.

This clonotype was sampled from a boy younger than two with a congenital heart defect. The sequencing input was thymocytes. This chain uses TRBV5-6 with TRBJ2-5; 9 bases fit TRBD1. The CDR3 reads CASSLGPDRGEETQYF. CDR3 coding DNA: TGTGCCAGCAGCTTGGGCCCGGACAGGGGCGAAGAGACCCAGTACTTC. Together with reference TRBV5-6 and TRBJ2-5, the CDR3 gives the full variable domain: DAGVTQSPTHLIKTRGQQVTLRCSPKSGHDTVSWYQQALGQGPQFIFQYYEEEERQRGNFPDRFSGHQFPNYSSELNVNALLLGDSALYLCASSLGPDRGEETQYFGPGTRLLVL.